The clone carrying this TCR beta chain was seen repeatedly, ten times or more. This sample was taken from a study of T cells after yellow fever vaccination. Study-wide results and caveats: For sorted memory subsets on day 0, almost all vaccine-responding clonotypes were undetectable.

This CDR3 spans 14 amino acids. The V gene's germline CDR1 is SGHTA and CDR2 FQGTGA. With 0 bases removed from V and 2 bases from J, the gap between germline ends came to 8 bases. Generation of TCR cDNA used 5'RACE template switching (which added a universal primer site and UMIs). TCRdb used MiXCR to reprocess the 5' RACE reads, holding one entry per CDR3 protein. The sample has over 45,000 distinct CDR3 sequences; about 5% are singletons. The chain recombines TRBV7-3 with TRBJ2-7; no definite D call. This sequence was found in a man younger than 30 who received the YFV17D yellow fever vaccine. The material sequenced was PBMCs, either bulk or a sorted T-cell subset (CD4+, CD8+, memory, or dextramer-sorted; not recorded which), taken on the day of the yellow fever booster vaccination. DNA of the CDR3: TGTGCCAGCAGCTTAACGGGTTCCACCTACGAGCAGTACTTC. Translated, it gives CASSLTGSTYEQYF.